The rows below give T cell receptor beta chains drawn from one sample of a study of beta chain features in type 1 diabetes. This table comes from immunoSEQ multiplex PCR, and its TCRdb copy is limited to in-frame clones, with some not included. The sample has a few hundred thousand clones; under 20% are singletons. Material: naive CD4+ T cells from blood. The origin of the receptors is a man aged 25 to 40 with type 1 diabetes. Both conserved end residues are part of each CDR3. The D gene is left open where the match is weak. Size is stated for part of the rows, as once, few or many counts, or as a class when the clone is expanded.

-	TRBD1	TRBV13	TRBJ1-2	CASSFDRGDYGYTF	TGTGCCAGCAGCTTCGACAGGGGTGACTATGGCTACACCTTC
-	TRBD1	TRBV7-9	TRBJ2-1	CASSRDRDNGQFF	TGTGCCAGCAGCCGCGACAGGGATAATGGGCAGTTCTTC
few	-	TRBV7-2	TRBJ2-1	CASSLGSREDLGEQFF	TGTGCCAGCAGCTTAGGGTCGAGGGAGGATCTTGGTGAGCAGTTCTTC
-	TRBD2	TRBV2	TRBJ2-1	CASSDGLAGVISPYRNEQFF	TGTGCCAGCAGTGACGGTCTAGCGGGAGTCATCTCACCGTATCGGAATGAGCAGTTCTTC
-	-	TRBV14	TRBJ2-6	CASSPTGANVLTF	TGTGCCAGCAGCCCGACTGGGGCCAACGTCCTGACTTTC
-	-	TRBV29-1	TRBJ2-5	CSVDLAASQETQYF	TGCAGCGTTGACCTAGCAGCAAGCCAAGAGACCCAGTACTTC
-	-	TRBV6-5	TRBJ2-3	CASSYPGTDTQYF	TGTGCCAGCAGTTACCCAGGCACAGATACGCAGTATTTT
-	TRBD2	TRBV11-2	TRBJ2-4	CASSLDRGGIQYF	TGTGCCAGCAGCTTAGATAGGGGAGGGATTCAGTACTTC
-	-	TRBV7-3	TRBJ2-2	CASSPRGTANTGELFF	TGTGCCAGCAGCCCCCGGGGGACAGCGAACACCGGGGAGCTGTTTTTT
few	-	TRBV29-1	TRBJ2-3	CSVPSTETRNTQYF	TGCAGCGTTCCGTCTACGGAGACGAGGAATACGCAGTATTTT
-	TRBD2	TRBV7-7	TRBJ2-5	CASSVQGGETQYF	TGTGCTAGCAGCGTTCAGGGAGGGGAGACCCAGTACTTC
few	-	TRBV29-1	TRBJ1-5	CSVVEQGSNQPQHF	TGCAGCGTTGTAGAACAGGGTAGCAATCAGCCCCAGCATTTT
few	-	TRBV21-1	TRBJ2-6	CASSVLPGCGANVLTF	TGTGCCAGCAGCGTCCTACCAGGGTGCGGGGCCAACGTCCTGACTTTC
-	-	TRBV30	TRBJ2-1	CAWGNWGSSYNEQFF	TGTGCCTGGGGCAATTGGGGGAGCTCCTACAATGAGCAGTTCTTC
-	TRBD2	TRBV29-1	TRBJ2-5	CSAISGRAGETQYF	TGCAGCGCAATAAGCGGGAGGGCCGGAGAGACCCAGTACTTC
few	TRBD2	TRBV30	TRBJ2-5	CAWSVGLAGGGETQYF	TGTGCCTGGAGTGTAGGACTAGCGGGAGGAGGGGAGACCCAGTACTTC
few	-	TRBV10-3	TRBJ2-7	CAITNGSSYEQYF	TGTGCCATCACGAACGGCAGCTCCTACGAGCAGTACTTC
few	-	TRBV30	TRBJ2-1	CAWSVGDNEQFF	TGTGCCTGGAGTGTAGGGGACAATGAGCAGTTCTTC
few	TRBD2	TRBV4-1	TRBJ2-1	CASSQDYVAGVTEQFF	TGCGCCAGCAGCCAAGATTATGTAGCGGGAGTCACGGAACAGTTCTTC
-	-	TRBV7-3	TRBJ1-1	CASSWGPTINTEAFF	TGTGCCAGCAGCTGGGGACCGACAATCAACACTGAAGCTTTCTTT
-	TRBD1	TRBV23-1	TRBJ1-2	CASSQARGQVYGYTF	TGCGCCAGCAGTCAAGCCAGGGGGCAGGTCTATGGCTACACCTTC
-	TRBD1	TRBV6-1	TRBJ2-3	CASRGDSADTQYF	TGTGCCAGCAGGGGGGACAGTGCAGATACGCAGTATTTT
few	-	TRBV7-2	TRBJ1-2	CASSLQTGPNYGYTF	TGTGCCAGCAGCTTGCAAACAGGGCCTAACTATGGCTACACCTTC
few	TRBD2	TRBV7-9	TRBJ2-7	CASSLNSAGGSPYEQYF	TGTGCCAGCAGCTTGAATTCAGCGGGAGGATCTCCCTACGAGCAGTACTTC
-	-	TRBV5-6	TRBJ2-1	CASSLGSWGSEQFF	TGTGCCAGCAGCTTGGGGAGTTGGGGGAGTGAGCAGTTCTTC
-	-	TRBV1	TRBJ2-7	CTVPGLGTYEQYF	TGCACCGTACCGGGACTGGGAACCTACGAGCAGTACTTC
-	-	TRBV18	TRBJ2-1	CASAEQANEQFF	TGTGCCAGCGCCGAACAGGCAAATGAGCAGTTCTTC
-	-	TRBV5-4	TRBJ2-1	CAWKVGTYGNEQFF	TGTGCCTGGAAGGTTGGGACCTATGGGAATGAGCAGTTCTTC
few	-	TRBV15	TRBJ2-7	CATSRAHEQYF	TGTGCCACCAGCAGAGCGCACGAGCAGTACTTC
few	TRBD2	TRBV29-1	TRBJ2-1	CSVVISGRSDEQFF	TGCAGCGTTGTGATTAGCGGGAGGTCGGATGAGCAGTTCTTC
few	-	TRBV29-1	TRBJ2-7	CSVVRDTYEQYF	TGCAGCGTTGTCAGGGATACCTACGAGCAGTACTTC
few	-	TRBV7-3	TRBJ1-2	CASSPGEGYTF	TGTGCCAGCAGCCCAGGGGAGGGCTACACCTTC
few	TRBD1	TRBV30	TRBJ2-3	CAWSVGQGASDTQYF	TGTGCCTGGAGTGTAGGACAGGGGGCCTCAGATACGCAGTATTTT
few	TRBD1	TRBV29-1	TRBJ2-7	CSVGQNRGVGEQYF	TGCAGCGTTGGTCAAAACAGGGGGGTCGGCGAGCAGTACTTC
-	-	TRBV6-5	TRBJ2-6	CASKQMQGANVLTF	TGTGCCAGCAAGCAGATGCAGGGGGCCAACGTCCTGACTTTC
-	-	TRBV6-1	TRBJ2-6	CASTGEGANVLTF	TGTGCCAGCACGGGGGAAGGGGCCAACGTCCTGACTTTC
few	-	TRBV29-1	TRBJ1-2	CSVSSRELYGYTF	TGCAGCGTCTCCTCCAGGGAGCTCTATGGCTACACCTTC
-	-	TRBV6-6	TRBJ1-1	CASNQPNTEAFF	TGTGCCAGCAACCAGCCGAACACTGAAGCTTTCTTT
few	TRBD1	TRBV29-1	TRBJ2-5	CSVVLWDRGHGETQYF	TGCAGCGTTGTTCTTTGGGACAGGGGGCACGGAGAGACCCAGTACTTC
few	-	TRBV2	TRBJ2-3	CASSSEYDTQYF	TGTGCCAGCAGTTCGGAGTATGATACGCAGTATTTT
few	TRBD2	TRBV6-1	TRBJ2-1	CASSELAGGPINEQFF	TGTGCCAGCAGTGAACTAGCGGGAGGGCCGATCAATGAGCAGTTCTTC
-	-	TRBV7-2	TRBJ2-7	CASSLALALSSYEQYF	TGTGCCAGCAGCTTAGCTCTGGCCCTGAGCTCCTACGAGCAGTACTTC
-	-	TRBV7-2	TRBJ2-3	CASRPRTAAIPDTQYF	TGTGCCAGCAGACCCCGGACTGCGGCGATACCAGATACGCAGTATTTT
few	-	TRBV7-6	TRBJ2-3	CASAGFSTDTQYF	TGTGCCAGCGCGGGCTTCAGCACAGATACGCAGTATTTT
few	-	TRBV30	TRBJ1-5	CAWSSRGTSNQPQHF	TGTGCCTGGAGTTCTCGGGGGACCAGCAATCAGCCCCAGCATTTT
-	-	TRBV27	TRBJ2-4	CASSFSNRALAKNIQYF	TGTGCCAGCAGTTTCTCGAACAGAGCCCTAGCCAAAAACATTCAGTACTTC